This T cell receptor (beta chain) was observed in a study of blood T cell repertoires in COVID-19. Whole-study context: Collection of acute and convalescent COVID-19 samples took place in the United States, Italy and Spain. The analysed material was cDNA or gDNA that came from T cells, B-cell-depleted T cells, or PBMCs.

Study processing details: Estimation of nucleated cell counts relied on the amplification of reference gene primers. The method was immunoSEQ multiplex PCR; TCRdb's version includes in-frame clones alone and lacks a portion of them. Clonal size and the V and J genes are those of that table, whereas D and trimming came from the DNA. Among tens of thousands of clones, 85% to 90% were seen once, and the ten largest hold approximately 7%. The CDR3 sequence is 16 residues long. Trimming removed 5 bases from V and 0 bases from J; junction bases left unmatched: 6. Germline CDR1 is SGHVS and CDR2 is FNYEAQ. Sequencing was done on a sample of peripheral blood. The receptor's source is a human donor with active COVID-19. The donor label of this sample is uncertain. The J gene is TRBJ2-2, the V gene TRBV7-6; TRBD1 aligns across 7 bases. CDR3 sequence (DNA): TGTGCCAGCAGCACGGCAGGGGGTTCGAACACCGGGGAGCTGTTTTTT. This sequence encodes CASSTAGGSNTGELFF.